These 14 T cell receptor beta chains came from one sample sequenced in a study of shared clonotypes between healthy human individuals (dated by TCRdb to about 2020). The receptor library was made with the immunoSEQ multiplex PCR assay. TCRdb took over this immuneACCESS table, retaining in-frame rearrangements with V and J assigned. Such tables are incomplete; in checked studies, under half of the missing clones stem from an unresolved V gene, and the remainder is unexplained. This sample lists approximately 88,000 clones; 60% to 75% were detected once. The top ten clonotypes cover approximately 55% of the sample. Sequences were obtained from memory CD8+ T cells sorted from blood. The label giving this sample's cell subset or site can be read as: CD45RO+ cells pooled with CCR7-negative TemRA cells. The receptors derive from a man under 40 in good health.

Details on this clone: Only one base separates this from a far larger clonotype, so it likely reflects a read error. The rearrangement joins TRBV27 to TRBJ1-2; a possible D gene is TRBD1 (6 bases). Trimming removed 4 bases at V and 8 bases at J, with 20 bases between. The germline V gene has CDR1 MNHEY and CDR2 SMNVEV (reference sequence). The CDR3 runs to 15 residues. The CDR3 spells CASSSSLGRGGGYTF. For the CDR3, the DNA is TGTGCCAGCAGTTCTAGCTTGGGGAGGGGGGGCGGCTACACCTTC.

Only a few counts were recorded for this clone. This sequence joins TRBV29-1 and TRBJ2-1, with 9 bases that match TRBD2. The CDR3 length is 14 residues. Germline V gene data show CDR1 as SQVTM and CDR2 as ANQGSEA. J was trimmed by 4 bases and V by 6 bases; bases with no gene match: 7. CDR3 protein: CSVDSSGVYNEQFF. CDR3 DNA sequence: TGCAGCGTGGATTCTAGCGGGGTATACAATGAGCAGTTCTTC.

V and J are TRBV7-3 and TRBJ2-1, with 13 bases that match TRBD2. From germline, CDR1 is SGHTA and CDR2 FQGTGA. This CDR3 has 18 residues. V trimming: 6 bases; J trimming: 0 bases; junction bases outside the gene matches: 8. The DNA for the CDR3 is TGTGCCAGCAGAACCGGGACTAGCGGGACTCGCTCCTACAATGAGCAGTTCTTC. This codes for CASRTGTSGTRSYNEQFF.

V and J are TRBV5-5 and TRBJ2-7, with unresolved D. With 3 bases removed from V and 0 bases from J, the gap between germline ends came to 13 bases. Germline CDR1 reads SGHKS; CDR2 reads YYEKEE (reference sequence). This CDR3 has 15 residues. CDR3 coding DNA: TGTGCCAGCAGCTCCGGCTCCCATAGCTCCTACGAGCAGTACTTC. Protein product: CASSSGSHSSYEQYF.

For this clone: The sample holds other DNA sequences that translate to the same CDR3. V and J are TRBV7-2 and TRBJ1-2; D call uncertain. The germline gives CDR1 SGHTA, CDR2 FQGNSA. Between the trimmed V and J ends, which lost 5 bases and 0 bases, there was a span of 10 bases. This CDR3 has 14 amino acids. The CDR3 reads CASSLRFPNYGYTF. CDR3 DNA: TGTGCCAGCAGCCTAAGGTTCCCTAACTATGGCTACACCTTC. Full variable domain (outside the CDR3, taken from reference TRBV7-2 and TRBJ1-2): GAGVSQSPSNKVTEKGKDVELRCDPISGHTALYWYRQSLGQGLEFLIYFQGNSAPDKSGLPSDRFSAERTGGSVSTLTIQRTQQEDSAVYLCASSLRFPNYGYTFGSGTRLTVV.

The chain couples TRBV19 to TRBJ2-7; weak D call: TRBD2 (6 bases). This CDR3 comprises 13 residues. Germline loops: CDR1 LNHDA, CDR2 SQIVND (reference sequence). V was shortened by 9 bases and J by 0 bases, with 12 bases between the two germline ends. CDR3 region: CARTPGLSYEQYF. The CDR3 DNA sequence: TGTGCCAGAACTCCGGGACTCTCCTACGAGCAGTACTTC.

This clone turned up a few times. V is TRBV12-1 and J is TRBJ1-5. TRBV12-1 is a pseudogene. CDR3 length: 13 residues. The CDR3 loop reads CASPGRVNQPQHF. For the CDR3, the DNA is TGTGCCAGCCCCGGGCGGGTCAATCAGCCCCAGCATTTT.

This clone was seen a handful of times. The chain uses TRBV7-9 and TRBJ2-3; D uncertain. Germline assignment: CDR1 SEHNR and CDR2 FQNEAQ (reference sequence). The CDR3 spans 12 residues. Trimming removed 8 bases at V and 6 bases at J, with 12 bases between. CDR3 coding DNA: TGTGCCAGCGGGATCGCTTGGGATACGCAGTATTTT. It specifies CASGIAWDTQYF.

This clone was picked up one time. The chain uses TRBV5-6 and TRBJ2-1, with no clear D. Germline V gives CDR1 SGHDT, CDR2 YYEEEE. The CDR3 is made up of 15 amino acids. V was pared by 1 base and J by 4 bases, with 12 bases between. CDR3 sequence: CASSLIRVGYNEQFF. The CDR3 nucleotides read TGTGCCAGCAGCTTGATTAGGGTAGGTTACAATGAGCAGTTCTTC.

This clone appeared a few times. J is TRBJ1-1 and V is TRBV29-1; weak D call: TRBD1 (5 bases). Germline V gene lookup returns CDR1 SQVTM and CDR2 ANQGSEA. The CDR3 totals 13 residues. The V gene lost 5 bases and the J gene lost 0 bases, with 10 bases spanning the gap. This chain's CDR3 is CSVLTVLNTEAFF. CDR3 DNA sequence: TGCAGCGTTTTGACAGTTCTGAACACTGAAGCTTTCTTT.

About this clone: A far larger clone is only one base removed, so a read error is likely. Other DNA sequences in this specimen translate into the identical CDR3. The chain carries TRBV10-2 and TRBJ2-7; D possibly corresponds to TRBD2 (6 bases). From germline, CDR1 is WSHSY and CDR2 SAAADI. The CDR3 runs to 13 residues. CDR3 loop: CASSRDSPYEQYF. Here the CDR3 DNA reads TGCGCCAGCAGCCGGGACTCCCCCTATGAGCAGTACTTC.

V and J are TRBV15 and TRBJ2-3; 13 bases align to TRBD2. Germline CDR1 LNHNV, CDR2 YYDKDF (reference sequence). After removal of 8 bases from V and 6 bases from J, the junction contained 11 bases not matched to a gene. CDR3 length: 16 amino acids. CDR3 residues: CATQGGLAGFVDTQYF. CDR3 sequence (DNA): TGTGCCACCCAGGGGGGACTAGCGGGATTTGTTGATACGCAGTATTTT.

This clone was counted a single time. The chain couples TRBV7-9 to TRBJ2-1; 7 bases map to TRBD1. Trimming cost V 7 bases and J 5 bases; bases outside gene matches: 8. The CDR3 runs to 14 residues. Germline CDR1 and CDR2: SEHNR and FQNEAQ (reference sequence). The CDR3 nucleotides are TGTGCCAGCATCACTGACAGGGCCCACAATGAGCAGTTCTTC. Its protein product is CASITDRAHNEQFF.

The chain combines TRBV5-8 with TRBJ1-1, with unresolved D. This CDR3 contains 11 residues. Trimming shortened V by 1 base and J by 5 bases, and 3 bases separated the two germline ends. Germline loops: CDR1 SGHTS, CDR2 YDEGEE. The CDR3 sequence: CASSLRTEAFF. As DNA, the CDR3 is TGTGCCAGCAGCTTGAGGACTGAAGCTTTCTTT.